These T cell receptor beta chains were read from a single sample in a study of blood T cell repertoires in COVID-19. Sequenced by immunoSEQ multiplex PCR; TCRdb stores in-frame clones only, minus some. The table lists a few hundred thousand clones, about 90% of them singletons. Sequencing was performed on PBMCs or T cells enriched from blood (not recorded which). The source of these receptors is a woman aged 25-40 years who had recovered from COVID-19. CDR3s include the opening cysteine and the closing phenylalanine or tryptophan. The D gene is left open where the match is weak. Clone size is not always given. Where it is, it says once, few, many or a class for expanded clones.

V	J	size	D	CDR3	DNA
TRBV5-1	TRBJ2-5	.	.	CASSSAPGTARETQYF	TGCGCCAGCAGCTCCGCACCCGGGACTGCCAGAGAGACCCAGTACTTC
TRBV28	TRBJ2-7	.	.	CASSLSGSSYEQYF	TGTGCCAGCAGTTTATCTGGGAGCTCCTACGAGCAGTACTTC
TRBV28	TRBJ1-1	.	.	CASSSHFGPMNTEAFF	TGTGCCAGCAGTTCTCACTTTGGGCCCATGAACACTGAAGCTTTCTTT
TRBV2	TRBJ2-3	.	TRBD1	CASRPGTGSADTQYF	TGTGCCAGCAGGCCCGGGACAGGGTCGGCAGATACGCAGTATTTT
TRBV15	TRBJ2-1	.	.	CATSRVGGGGLNEQFF	TGTGCCACCAGCAGGGTGGGAGGAGGGGGCCTCAATGAGCAGTTCTTC
TRBV5-1	TRBJ2-1	.	TRBD1	CASSLPGQAYNEQFF	TGCGCCAGCAGCTTGCCGGGACAGGCCTACAATGAGCAGTTCTTC
TRBV30	TRBJ1-6	.	TRBD1	CAFGQGYNSPLHF	TGTGCCTTTGGACAGGGTTATAATTCACCCCTCCACTTT
TRBV28	TRBJ1-4	.	.	CASRTRGEKLFF	TGTGCCAGCAGGACGAGAGGTGAAAAACTGTTTTTT
TRBV12-3/TRBV12-4	TRBJ2-7	.	.	CASSLYNYEQYF	TGTGCCAGCAGTTTATACAACTACGAGCAGTACTTC
TRBV10-2	TRBJ2-7	few	TRBD2	CASSLLAAYEQYF	TGCGCCAGCAGCTTACTAGCGGCCTACGAGCAGTACTTC
TRBV5-1	TRBJ1-2	.	.	CASSLDTGTSGYTF	TGCGCCAGCAGCTTGGACACAGGGACCAGCGGCTACACCTTC
TRBV5-1	TRBJ2-3	.	.	CASSFGPDTQYF	TGCGCCAGCAGCTTCGGTCCCGATACGCAGTATTTT
TRBV2	TRBJ1-3	.	.	CASRRGERSGNTIYF	TGTGCCAGCAGGCGGGGCGAACGCTCTGGAAACACCATATATTTT
TRBV12-3/TRBV12-4	TRBJ2-5	.	.	CASSRDNQETQYF	TGTGCCAGCAGTCGGGACAACCAAGAGACCCAGTACTTC
TRBV6-5	TRBJ2-7	.	TRBD1	CASRVRDRASYEQYF	TGTGCCAGCAGGGTCCGGGACAGGGCCTCCTACGAGCAGTACTTC
TRBV9	TRBJ2-1	.	.	CASSDLGFRGNEQFF	TGTGCCAGCAGCGACCTAGGGTTCCGGGGCAATGAGCAGTTCTTC
TRBV4-2	TRBJ2-2	.	TRBD2	CASRGTSEGAGELFF	TGTGCCAGCAGGGGGACTAGCGAGGGGGCCGGGGAGCTGTTTTTT
TRBV28	TRBJ1-2	.	.	CATPTHDGYTF	TGTGCCACCCCAACTCATGATGGCTACACCTTC
TRBV19	TRBJ1-2	.	.	CASLSRRQLYYGYTF	TGTGCCAGCCTTAGCAGAAGGCAGCTTTACTATGGCTACACCTTC
TRBV3-1/TRBV3-2	TRBJ2-7	.	.	CASSQDDSSYEQYF	TGTGCCAGCAGCCAAGATGACAGTTCCTACGAGCAGTACTTC